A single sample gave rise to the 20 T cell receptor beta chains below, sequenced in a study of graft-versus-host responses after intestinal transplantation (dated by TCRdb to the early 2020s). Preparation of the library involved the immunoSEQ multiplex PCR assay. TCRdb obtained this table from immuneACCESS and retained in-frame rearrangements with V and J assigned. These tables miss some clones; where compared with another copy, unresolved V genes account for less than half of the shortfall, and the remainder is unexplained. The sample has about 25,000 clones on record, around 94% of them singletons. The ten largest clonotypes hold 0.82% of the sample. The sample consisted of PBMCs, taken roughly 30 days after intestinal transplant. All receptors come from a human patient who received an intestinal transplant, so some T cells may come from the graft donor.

The CDR3 loop is CASSLAPSSGNTIYF. CDR3 nucleotides: TGTGCCAGCAGCTTAGCGCCGAGCTCTGGAAACACCATATATTTT. The chain joins TRBV7-2 to TRBJ1-3, with unresolved D. Germline CDR1 and CDR2: SGHTA and FQGNSA. V lost 0 bases to trimming and J lost 0 bases, with 6 bases between them. The CDR3 extends over 15 amino acids.

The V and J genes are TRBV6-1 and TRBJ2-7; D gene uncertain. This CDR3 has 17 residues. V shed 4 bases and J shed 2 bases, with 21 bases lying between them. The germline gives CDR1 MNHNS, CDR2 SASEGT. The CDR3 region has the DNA TGTGCCAGCAGTGTACGTCTCGAAGGGCTCCGGACCTACGAGCAGTACTTC. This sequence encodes CASSVRLEGLRTYEQYF.

The CDR3 sequence is CASSEGGIISTDTQYF. CDR3 sequence (DNA): TGTGCCAGCAGTGAAGGGGGTATTATAAGCACAGATACGCAGTATTTT. V and J are TRBV6-1 and TRBJ2-3; no clear D. Trimming left V 1 base short and J 0 bases short, with 11 bases between. Germline V CDR1 and CDR2: MNHNS, SASEGT. The CDR3 totals 16 residues.

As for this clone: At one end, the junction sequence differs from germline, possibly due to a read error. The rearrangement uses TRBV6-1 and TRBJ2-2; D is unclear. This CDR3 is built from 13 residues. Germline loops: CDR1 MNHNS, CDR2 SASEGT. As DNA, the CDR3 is TGTGCCGGCAGCCCGCGCGGCACCGGGGAGCTGTTTTTT. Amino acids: CAGSPRGTGELFF.

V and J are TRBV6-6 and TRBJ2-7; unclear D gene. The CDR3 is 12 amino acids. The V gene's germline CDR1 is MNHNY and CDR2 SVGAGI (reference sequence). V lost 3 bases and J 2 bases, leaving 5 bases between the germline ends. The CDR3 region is CASSYQAYEQYF. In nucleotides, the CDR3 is TGTGCCAGCAGTTATCAGGCCTACGAGCAGTACTTC.

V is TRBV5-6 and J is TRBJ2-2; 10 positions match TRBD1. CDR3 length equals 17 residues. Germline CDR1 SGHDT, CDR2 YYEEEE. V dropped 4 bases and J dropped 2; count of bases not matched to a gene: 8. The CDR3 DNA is TGTGCCAGCAGCCTTGACAGGGGGCCACCCAACACCGGGGAGCTGTTTTTT. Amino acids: CASSLDRGPPNTGELFF.

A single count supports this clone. The CDR3 nucleotides read TGCGCCAGCAGCCCAGGGACAGGGGGCAGCTATGGCTACACCTTC. Its translation: CASSPGTGGSYGYTF. This chain links TRBV4-3 with TRBJ1-2; 12 positions match TRBD1. The junction had 4 bases not matched to a gene; V was cut back by 4 bases and J by 4 bases. CDR3 length equals 15 residues. Looked up from germline, CDR1 is LGHNA and CDR2 is YSLEER.

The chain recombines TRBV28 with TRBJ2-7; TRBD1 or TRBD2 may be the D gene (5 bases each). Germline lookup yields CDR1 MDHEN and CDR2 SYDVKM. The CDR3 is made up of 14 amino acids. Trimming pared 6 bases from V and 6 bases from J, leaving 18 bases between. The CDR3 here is CASRPELGTFEQYF. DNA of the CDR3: TGTGCCAGCAGACCGGAACTCGGGACCTTCGAGCAGTACTTC. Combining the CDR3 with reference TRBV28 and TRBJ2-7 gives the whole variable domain DVKVTQSSRYLVKRTGEKVFLECVQDMDHENMFWYRQDPGLGLRLIYFSYDVKMKEKGDIPEGYSVSREKKERFSLILESASTNQTSMYLCASRPELGTFEQYFGPGTRLTVT.

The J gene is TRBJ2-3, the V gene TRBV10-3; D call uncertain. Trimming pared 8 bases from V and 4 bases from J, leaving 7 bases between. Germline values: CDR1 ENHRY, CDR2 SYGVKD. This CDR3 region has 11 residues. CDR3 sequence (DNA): TGTGCCATCGGTGGGGCAGATACGCAGTATTTT. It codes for CAIGGADTQYF.

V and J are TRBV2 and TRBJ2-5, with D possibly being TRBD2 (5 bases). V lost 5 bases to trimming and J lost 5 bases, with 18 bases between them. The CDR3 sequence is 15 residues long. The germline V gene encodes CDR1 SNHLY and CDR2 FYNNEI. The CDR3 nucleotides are TGTGCCAGCAGTACCGACGTAAAAAGGAGGGAGACCCAGTACTTC. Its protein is CASSTDVKRRETQYF.

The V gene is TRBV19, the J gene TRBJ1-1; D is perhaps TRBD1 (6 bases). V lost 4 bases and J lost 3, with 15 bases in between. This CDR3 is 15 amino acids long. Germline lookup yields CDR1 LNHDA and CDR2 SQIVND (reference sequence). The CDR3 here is CASSTRTAYDTEAFF. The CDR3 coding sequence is TGTGCCAGTAGTACCCGGACAGCCTATGACACTGAAGCTTTCTTT. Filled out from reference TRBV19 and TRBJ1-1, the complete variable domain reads DGGITQSPKYLFRKEGQNVTLSCEQNLNHDAMYWYRQDPGQGLRLIYYSQIVNDFQKGDIAEGYSVSREKKESFPLTVTSAQKNPTAFYLCASSTRTAYDTEAFFGQGTRLTVV.

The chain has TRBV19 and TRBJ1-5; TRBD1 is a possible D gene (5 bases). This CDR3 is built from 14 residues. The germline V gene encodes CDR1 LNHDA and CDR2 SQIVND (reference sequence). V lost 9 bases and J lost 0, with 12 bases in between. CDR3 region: CASTGSYSNQPQHF. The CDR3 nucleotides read TGTGCCAGCACAGGTAGTTATAGCAATCAGCCCCAGCATTTT.

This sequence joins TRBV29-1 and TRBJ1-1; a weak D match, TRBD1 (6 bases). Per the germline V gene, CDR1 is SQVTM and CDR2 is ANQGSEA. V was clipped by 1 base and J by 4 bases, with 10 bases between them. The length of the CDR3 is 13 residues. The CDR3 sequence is CSVEAGGGTEAFF. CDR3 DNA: TGCAGCGTTGAAGCCGGAGGGGGCACTGAAGCTTTCTTT.

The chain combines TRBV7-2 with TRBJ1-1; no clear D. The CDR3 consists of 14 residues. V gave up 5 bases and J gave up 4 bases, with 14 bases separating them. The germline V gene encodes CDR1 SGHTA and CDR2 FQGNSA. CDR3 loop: CASSQNGEGTEAFF. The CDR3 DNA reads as TGTGCCAGCAGCCAAAACGGGGAAGGCACTGAAGCTTTCTTT.

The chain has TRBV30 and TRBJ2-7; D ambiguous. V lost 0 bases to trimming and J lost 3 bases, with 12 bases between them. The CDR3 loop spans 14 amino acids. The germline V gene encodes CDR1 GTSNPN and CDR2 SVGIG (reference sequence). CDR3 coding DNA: TGTGCCTGGAGTGTACCCGCTCAGCTCTACGAGCAGTACTTC. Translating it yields CAWSVPAQLYEQYF.

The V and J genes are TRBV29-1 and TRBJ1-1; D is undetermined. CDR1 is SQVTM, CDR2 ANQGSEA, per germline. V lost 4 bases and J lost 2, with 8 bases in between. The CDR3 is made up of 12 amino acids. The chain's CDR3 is CSVVARNTEAFF. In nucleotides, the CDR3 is TGCAGCGTTGTTGCCAGAAACACTGAAGCTTTCTTT.

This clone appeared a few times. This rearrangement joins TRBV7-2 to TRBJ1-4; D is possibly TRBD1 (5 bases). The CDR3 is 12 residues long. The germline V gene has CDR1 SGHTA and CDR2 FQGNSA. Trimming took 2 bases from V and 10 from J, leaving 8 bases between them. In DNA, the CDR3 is TGTGCCAGCAGCTTAATGAGGGGAAAACTGTTTTTT. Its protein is CASSLMRGKLFF. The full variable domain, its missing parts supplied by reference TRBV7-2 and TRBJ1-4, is GAGVSQSPSNKVTEKGKDVELRCDPISGHTALYWYRQSLGQGLEFLIYFQGNSAPDKSGLPSDRFSAERTGGSVSTLTIQRTQQEDSAVYLCASSLMRGKLFFGSGTQLSVL.

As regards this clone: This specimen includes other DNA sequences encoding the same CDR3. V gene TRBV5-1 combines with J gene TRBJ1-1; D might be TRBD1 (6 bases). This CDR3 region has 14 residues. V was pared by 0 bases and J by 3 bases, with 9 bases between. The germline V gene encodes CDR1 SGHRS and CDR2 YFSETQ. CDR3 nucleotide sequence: TGCGCCAGCAGCTTGGGAGGGGGGCACACTGAAGCTTTCTTT. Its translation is CASSLGGGHTEAFF.

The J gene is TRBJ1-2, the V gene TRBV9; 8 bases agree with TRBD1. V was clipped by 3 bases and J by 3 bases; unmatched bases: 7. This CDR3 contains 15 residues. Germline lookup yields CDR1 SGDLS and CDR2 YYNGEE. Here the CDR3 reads CASSGQDRVDYGYTF. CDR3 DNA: TGTGCCAGCAGCGGACAGGACAGGGTTGACTATGGCTACACCTTC. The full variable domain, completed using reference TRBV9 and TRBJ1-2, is DSGVTQTPKHLITATGQRVTLRCSPRSGDLSVYWYQQSLDQGLQFLIQYYNGEERAKGNILERFSAQQFPDLHSELNLSSLELGDSALYFCASSGQDRVDYGYTFGSGTRLTVV.

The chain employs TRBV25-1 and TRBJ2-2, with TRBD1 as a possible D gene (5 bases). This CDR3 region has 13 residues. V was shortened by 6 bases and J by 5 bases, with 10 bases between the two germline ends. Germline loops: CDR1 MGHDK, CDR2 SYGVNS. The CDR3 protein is CASRVGVTGELFF. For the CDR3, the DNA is TGTGCCAGCAGGGTAGGGGTGACCGGGGAGCTGTTTTTT.